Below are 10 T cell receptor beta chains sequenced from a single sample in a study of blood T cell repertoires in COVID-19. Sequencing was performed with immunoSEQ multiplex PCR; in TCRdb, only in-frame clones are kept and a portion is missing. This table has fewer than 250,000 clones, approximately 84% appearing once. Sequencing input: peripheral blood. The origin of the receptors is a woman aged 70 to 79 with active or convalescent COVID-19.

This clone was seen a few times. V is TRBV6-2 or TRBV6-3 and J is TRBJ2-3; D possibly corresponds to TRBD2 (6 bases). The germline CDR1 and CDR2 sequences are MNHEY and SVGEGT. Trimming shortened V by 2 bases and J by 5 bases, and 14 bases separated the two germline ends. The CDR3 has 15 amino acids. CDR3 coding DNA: TGTGCCAGCAGTTACGGGGGTTCGGAGGGAGATACGCAGTATTTT. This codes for CASSYGGSEGDTQYF.

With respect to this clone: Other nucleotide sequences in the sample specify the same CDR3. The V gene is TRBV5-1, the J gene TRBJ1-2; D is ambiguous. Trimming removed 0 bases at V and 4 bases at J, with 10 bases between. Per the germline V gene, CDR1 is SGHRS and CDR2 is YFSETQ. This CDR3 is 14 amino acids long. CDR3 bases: TGCGCCAGCAGCTTGGGGCAGGCGATCTATGGCTACACCTTC. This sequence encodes CASSLGQAIYGYTF.

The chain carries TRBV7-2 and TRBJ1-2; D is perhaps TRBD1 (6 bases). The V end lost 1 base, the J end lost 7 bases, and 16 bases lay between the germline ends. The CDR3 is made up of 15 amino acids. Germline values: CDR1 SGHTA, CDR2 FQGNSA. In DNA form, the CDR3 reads TGTGCCAGCAGCTTAGGGACAGTTCTCCGGGGTGGCTACACCTTC. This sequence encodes CASSLGTVLRGGYTF.

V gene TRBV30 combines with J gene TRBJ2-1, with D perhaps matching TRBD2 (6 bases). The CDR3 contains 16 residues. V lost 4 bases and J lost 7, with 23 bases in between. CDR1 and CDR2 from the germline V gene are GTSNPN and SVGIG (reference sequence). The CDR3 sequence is CAWTQAILLAANEQFF. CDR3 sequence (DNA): TGTGCCTGGACCCAGGCAATATTACTAGCCGCGAATGAGCAGTTCTTC.

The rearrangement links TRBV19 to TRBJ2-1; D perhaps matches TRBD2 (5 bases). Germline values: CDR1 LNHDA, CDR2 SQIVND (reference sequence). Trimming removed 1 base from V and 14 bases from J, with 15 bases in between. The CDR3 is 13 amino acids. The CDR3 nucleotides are TGTGCCAGTAGTATAGCGACCGGAGGCAAGAAGTTCTTC. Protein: CASSIATGGKKFF.

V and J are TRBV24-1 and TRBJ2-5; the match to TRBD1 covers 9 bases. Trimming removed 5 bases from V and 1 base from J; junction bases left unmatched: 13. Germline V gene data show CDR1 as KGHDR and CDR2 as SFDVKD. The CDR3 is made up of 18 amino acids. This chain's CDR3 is CATSAPDRGSPGQETQYF. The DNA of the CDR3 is TGTGCCACCAGTGCGCCGGACAGGGGAAGTCCCGGCCAAGAGACCCAGTACTTC.

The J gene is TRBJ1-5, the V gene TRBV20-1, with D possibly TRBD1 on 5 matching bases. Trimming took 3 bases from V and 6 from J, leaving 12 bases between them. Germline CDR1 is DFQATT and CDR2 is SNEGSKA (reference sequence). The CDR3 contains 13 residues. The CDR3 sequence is CSASLGRVQPQHF. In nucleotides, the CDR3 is TGCAGTGCTAGTCTTGGCAGGGTTCAGCCCCAGCATTTT.

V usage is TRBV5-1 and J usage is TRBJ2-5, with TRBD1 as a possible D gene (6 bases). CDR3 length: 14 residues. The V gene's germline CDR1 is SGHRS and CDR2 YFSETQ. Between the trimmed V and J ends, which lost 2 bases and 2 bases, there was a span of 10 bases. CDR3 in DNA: TGCGCCAGCAGCTTACAGGGTGCGCAAGAGACCCAGTACTTC. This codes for CASSLQGAQETQYF.

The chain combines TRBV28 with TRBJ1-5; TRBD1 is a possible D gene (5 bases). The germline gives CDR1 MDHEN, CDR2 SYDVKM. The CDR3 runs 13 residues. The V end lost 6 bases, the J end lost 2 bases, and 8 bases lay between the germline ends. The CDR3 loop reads CASRSRGNQPQHF. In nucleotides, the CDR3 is TGTGCCAGCAGAAGCAGGGGCAATCAGCCCCAGCATTTT.

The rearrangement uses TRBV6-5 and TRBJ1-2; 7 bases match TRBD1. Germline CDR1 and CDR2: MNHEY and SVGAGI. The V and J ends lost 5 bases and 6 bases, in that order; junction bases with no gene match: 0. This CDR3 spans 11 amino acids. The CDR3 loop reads CASSQGDGYTF. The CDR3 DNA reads TGTGCCAGCAGTCAGGGGGATGGCTACACCTTC.